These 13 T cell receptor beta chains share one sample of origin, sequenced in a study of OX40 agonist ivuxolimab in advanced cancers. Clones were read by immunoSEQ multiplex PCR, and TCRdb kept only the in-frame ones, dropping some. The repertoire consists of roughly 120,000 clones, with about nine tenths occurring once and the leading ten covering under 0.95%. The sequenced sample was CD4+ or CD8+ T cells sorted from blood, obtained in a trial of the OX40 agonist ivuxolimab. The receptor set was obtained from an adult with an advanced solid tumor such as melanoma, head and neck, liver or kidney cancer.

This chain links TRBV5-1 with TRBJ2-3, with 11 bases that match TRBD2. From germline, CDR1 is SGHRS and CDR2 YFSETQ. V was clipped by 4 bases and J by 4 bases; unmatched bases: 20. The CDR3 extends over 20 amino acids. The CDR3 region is CASSLTDSGRARDRPDTQYF. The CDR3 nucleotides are TGCGCCAGCAGCCTCACCGATAGCGGGAGGGCCCGGGACCGGCCAGATACGCAGTATTTT.

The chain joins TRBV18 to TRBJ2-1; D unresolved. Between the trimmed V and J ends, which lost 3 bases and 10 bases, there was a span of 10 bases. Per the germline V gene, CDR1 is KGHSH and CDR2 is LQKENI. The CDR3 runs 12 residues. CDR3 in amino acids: CASSPERGEQFF. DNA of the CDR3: TGTGCCAGCTCACCCGAGCGTGGAGAGCAGTTCTTC.

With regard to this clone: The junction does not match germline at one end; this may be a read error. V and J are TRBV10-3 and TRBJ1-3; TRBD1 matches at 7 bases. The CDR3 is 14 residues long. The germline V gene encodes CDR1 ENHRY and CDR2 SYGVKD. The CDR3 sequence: CAVRDSTSGNTIYF. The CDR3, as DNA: TGTGCCGTCAGGGACAGCACATCTGGAAACACCATATATTTT.

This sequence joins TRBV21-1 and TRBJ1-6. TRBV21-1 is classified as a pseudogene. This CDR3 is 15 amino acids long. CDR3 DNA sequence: TGTGCCAGCAGCAAACGGGGAATAGGGAATTCACCCCTCCACTTT. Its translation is CASSKRGIGNSPLHF.

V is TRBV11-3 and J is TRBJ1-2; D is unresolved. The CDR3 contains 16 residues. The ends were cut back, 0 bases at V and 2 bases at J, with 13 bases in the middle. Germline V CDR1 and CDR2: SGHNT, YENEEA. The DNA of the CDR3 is TGTGCCAGCAGCTTAGAAAGGACGGGAGGAAACTATGGCTACACCTTC. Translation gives CASSLERTGGNYGYTF.

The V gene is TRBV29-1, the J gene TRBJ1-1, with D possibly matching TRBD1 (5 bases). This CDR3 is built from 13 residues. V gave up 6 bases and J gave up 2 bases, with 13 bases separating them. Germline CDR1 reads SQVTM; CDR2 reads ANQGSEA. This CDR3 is CSVSGHENTEAFF. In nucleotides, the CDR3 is TGCAGCGTATCAGGGCACGAAAACACTGAAGCTTTCTTT.

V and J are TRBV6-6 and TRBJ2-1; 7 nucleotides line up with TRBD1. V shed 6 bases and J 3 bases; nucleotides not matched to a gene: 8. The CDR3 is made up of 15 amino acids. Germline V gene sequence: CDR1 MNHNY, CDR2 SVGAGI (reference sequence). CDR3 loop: CASSSSRDSYNEQFF. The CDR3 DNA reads TGTGCCAGCAGCTCATCCCGGGACAGCTACAATGAGCAGTTCTTC.

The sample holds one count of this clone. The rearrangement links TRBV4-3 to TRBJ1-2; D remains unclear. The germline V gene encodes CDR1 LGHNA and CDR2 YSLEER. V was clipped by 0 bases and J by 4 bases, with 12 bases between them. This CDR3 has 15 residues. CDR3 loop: CASSQDPQTVYGYTF. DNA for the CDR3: TGCGCCAGCAGCCAAGATCCTCAAACCGTCTATGGCTACACCTTC.

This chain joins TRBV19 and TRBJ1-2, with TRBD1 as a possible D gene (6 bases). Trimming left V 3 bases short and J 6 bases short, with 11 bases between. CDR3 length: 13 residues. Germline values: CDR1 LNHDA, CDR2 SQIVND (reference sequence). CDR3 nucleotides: TGTGCCAGTAGTATCAGGACAGATCATGGCTACACCTTC. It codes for CASSIRTDHGYTF.

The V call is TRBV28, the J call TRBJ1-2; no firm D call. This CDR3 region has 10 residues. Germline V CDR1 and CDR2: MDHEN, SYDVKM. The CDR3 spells CGVYYYGYTF. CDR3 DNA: TGTGGGGTCTACTACTATGGCTACACCTTC.

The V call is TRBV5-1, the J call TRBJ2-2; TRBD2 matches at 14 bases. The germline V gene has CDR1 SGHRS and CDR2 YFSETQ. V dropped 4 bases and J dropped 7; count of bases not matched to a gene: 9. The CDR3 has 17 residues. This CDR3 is CASSPTSGRAVGGELFF. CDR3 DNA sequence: TGCGCCAGCAGCCCGACTAGCGGGAGGGCCGTCGGCGGGGAGCTGTTTTTT.

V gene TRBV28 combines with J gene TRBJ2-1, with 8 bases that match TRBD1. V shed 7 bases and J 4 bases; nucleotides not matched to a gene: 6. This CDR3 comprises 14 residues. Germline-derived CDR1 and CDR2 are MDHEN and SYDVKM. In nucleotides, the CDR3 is TGTGCCAGCACCCCGGACAGGGCTTACAATGAGCAGTTCTTC. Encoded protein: CASTPDRAYNEQFF. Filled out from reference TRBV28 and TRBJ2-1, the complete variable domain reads DVKVTQSSRYLVKRTGEKVFLECVQDMDHENMFWYRQDPGLGLRLIYFSYDVKMKEKGDIPEGYSVSREKKERFSLILESASTNQTSMYLCASTPDRAYNEQFFGPGTRLTVL.

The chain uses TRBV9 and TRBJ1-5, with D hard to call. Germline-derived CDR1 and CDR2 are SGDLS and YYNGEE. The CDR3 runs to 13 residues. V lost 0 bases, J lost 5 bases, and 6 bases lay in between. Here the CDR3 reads CASSVGAYQPQHF. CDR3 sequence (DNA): TGTGCCAGCAGCGTAGGGGCCTATCAGCCCCAGCATTTT.